This T cell receptor beta chain appears in the sequencing data of a study of metastatic and nonmetastatic thyroid tumors. Overall study: Repertoires were compared across blood and tumor or nodule tissue from malignant and benign thyroid patients.

MiXCR reprocessed the PCR reads for TCRdb. The sample holds around 2,200 clones, roughly 25% seen once. Prior to thyroid surgery, none of the patients had received any treatment. Losses at the gene ends were 6 bases for V and 8 bases for J; bases not matched to a gene: 10. CDR1 and CDR2 (germline): MNHNS, SASEGT. This CDR3 region has 15 residues. This TCR came from a male donor with papillary thyroid cancer or a benign thyroid nodule (not recorded which). Some clones in this sample may be carry-over from other donors' samples. J is TRBJ2-1 and V is TRBV6-1; 10 bases align to TRBD1. Source material: adjacent normal tissue. CDR3 sequence: CASRPGTGEIYEQFF. The CDR3 DNA reads TGTGCCAGCAGACCCGGGACAGGGGAGATCTATGAGCAGTTCTTC.